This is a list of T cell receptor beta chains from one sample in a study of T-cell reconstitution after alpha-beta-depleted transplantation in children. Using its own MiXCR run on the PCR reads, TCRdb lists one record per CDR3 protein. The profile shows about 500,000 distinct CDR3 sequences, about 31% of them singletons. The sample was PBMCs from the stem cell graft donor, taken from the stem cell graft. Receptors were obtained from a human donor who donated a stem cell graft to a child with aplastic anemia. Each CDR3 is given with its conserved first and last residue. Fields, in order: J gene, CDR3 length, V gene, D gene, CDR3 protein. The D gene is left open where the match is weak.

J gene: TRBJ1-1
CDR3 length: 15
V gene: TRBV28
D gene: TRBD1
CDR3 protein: CASSSPGTANTEAFF

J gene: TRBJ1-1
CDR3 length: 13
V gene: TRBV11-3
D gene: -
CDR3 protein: CASAKEQNTEAFF

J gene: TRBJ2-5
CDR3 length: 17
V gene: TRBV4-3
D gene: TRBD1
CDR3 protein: CASSPSVGTGGGETQYF

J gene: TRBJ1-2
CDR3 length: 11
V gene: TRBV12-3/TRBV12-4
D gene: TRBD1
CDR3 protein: CATTGAYGYTF

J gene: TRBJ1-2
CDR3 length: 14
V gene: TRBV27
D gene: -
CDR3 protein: CASSLYGLGYGYTF

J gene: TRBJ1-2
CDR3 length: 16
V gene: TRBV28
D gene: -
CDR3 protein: CASSFSVRESNYGYTF

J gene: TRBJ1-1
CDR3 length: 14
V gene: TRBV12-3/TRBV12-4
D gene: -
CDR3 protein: CASRDSGVYTEAFF

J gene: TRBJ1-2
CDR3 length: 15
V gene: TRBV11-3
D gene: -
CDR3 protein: CASSPALGIYYGYTF

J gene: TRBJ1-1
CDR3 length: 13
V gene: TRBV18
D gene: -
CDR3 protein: CASSPPVGAEAFF

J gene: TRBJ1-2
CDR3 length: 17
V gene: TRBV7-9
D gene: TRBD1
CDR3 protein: CASSPRDRGSLGYGYTF

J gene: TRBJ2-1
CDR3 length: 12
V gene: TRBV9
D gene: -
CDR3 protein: CASSVEGLEQFF

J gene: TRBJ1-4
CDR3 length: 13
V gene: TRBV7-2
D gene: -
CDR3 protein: CASSNQPGEKLFF

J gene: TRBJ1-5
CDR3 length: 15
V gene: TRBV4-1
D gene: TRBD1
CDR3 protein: CASRDLDRYNQPQHF

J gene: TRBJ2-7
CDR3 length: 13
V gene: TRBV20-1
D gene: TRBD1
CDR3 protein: CSAPGTAQGEQYF

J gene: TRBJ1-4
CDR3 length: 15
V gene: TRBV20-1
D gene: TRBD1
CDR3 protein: CSARADRVNGEKLFF

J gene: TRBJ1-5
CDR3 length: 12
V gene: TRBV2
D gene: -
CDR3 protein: CASKAWRKPQHF

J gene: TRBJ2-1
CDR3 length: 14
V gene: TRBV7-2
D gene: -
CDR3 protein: CASSLSVGLDEQFF

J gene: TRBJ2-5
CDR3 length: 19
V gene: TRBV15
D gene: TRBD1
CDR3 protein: CATSRDSGRDRGIRETQYF

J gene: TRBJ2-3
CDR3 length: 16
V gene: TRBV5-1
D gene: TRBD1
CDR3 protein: CASSDRDREITDTQYF

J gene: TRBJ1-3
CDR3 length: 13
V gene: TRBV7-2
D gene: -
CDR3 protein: CASNRESGNTIYF

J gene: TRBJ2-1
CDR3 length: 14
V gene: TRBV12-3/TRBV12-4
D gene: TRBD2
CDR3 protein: CASSPGLAQNEQFF

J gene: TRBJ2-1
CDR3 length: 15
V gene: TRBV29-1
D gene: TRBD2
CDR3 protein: CSVALQRELDYEQFF

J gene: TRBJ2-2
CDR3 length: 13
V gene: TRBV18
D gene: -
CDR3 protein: CASSLLNTGELFF